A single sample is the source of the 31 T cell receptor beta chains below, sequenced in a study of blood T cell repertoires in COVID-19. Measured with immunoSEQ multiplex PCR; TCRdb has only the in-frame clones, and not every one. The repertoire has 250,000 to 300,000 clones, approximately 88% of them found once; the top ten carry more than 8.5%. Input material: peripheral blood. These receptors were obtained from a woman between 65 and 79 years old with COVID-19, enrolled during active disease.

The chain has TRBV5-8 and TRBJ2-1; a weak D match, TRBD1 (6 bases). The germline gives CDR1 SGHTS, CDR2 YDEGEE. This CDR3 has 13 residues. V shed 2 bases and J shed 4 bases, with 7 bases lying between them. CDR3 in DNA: TGTGCCAGCAGCTTAACAGGGTACAATGAGCAGTTCTTC. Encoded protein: CASSLTGYNEQFF. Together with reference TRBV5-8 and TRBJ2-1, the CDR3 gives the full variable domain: EAGVTQSPTHLIKTRGQQATLRCSPISGHTSVYWYQQALGLGLQFLLWYDEGEERNRGNFPPRFSGRQFPNYSSELNVNALELEDSALYLCASSLTGYNEQFFGPGTRLTVL.

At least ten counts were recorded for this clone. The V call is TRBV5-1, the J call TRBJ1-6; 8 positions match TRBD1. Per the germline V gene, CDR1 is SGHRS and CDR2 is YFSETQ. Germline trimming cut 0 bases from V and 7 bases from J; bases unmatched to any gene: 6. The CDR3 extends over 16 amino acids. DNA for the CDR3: TGCGCCAGCAGCTTGGATTTGGACAGGGAAAATTCACCCCTCCACTTT. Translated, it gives CASSLDLDRENSPLHF.

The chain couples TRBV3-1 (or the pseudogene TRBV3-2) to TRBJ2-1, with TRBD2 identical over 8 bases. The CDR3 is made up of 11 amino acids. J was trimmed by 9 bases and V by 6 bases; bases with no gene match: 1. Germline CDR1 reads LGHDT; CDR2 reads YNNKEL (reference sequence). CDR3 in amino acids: CASRAGAEQFF. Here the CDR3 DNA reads TGTGCCAGCAGAGCGGGGGCTGAGCAGTTCTTC.

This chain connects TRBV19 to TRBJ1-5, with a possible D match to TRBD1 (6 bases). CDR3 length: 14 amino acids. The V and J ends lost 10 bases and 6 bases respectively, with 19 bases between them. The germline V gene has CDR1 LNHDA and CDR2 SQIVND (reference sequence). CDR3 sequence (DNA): TGTGCCAAATCACTAACAGGGATGGGTCAGCCCCAGCATTTT. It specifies CAKSLTGMGQPQHF.

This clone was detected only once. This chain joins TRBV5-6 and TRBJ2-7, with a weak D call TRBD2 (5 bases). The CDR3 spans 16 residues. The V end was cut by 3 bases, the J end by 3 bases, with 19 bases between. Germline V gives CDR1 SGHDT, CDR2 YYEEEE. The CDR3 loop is CASSYTDYRSFYEQYF. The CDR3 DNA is TGTGCCAGCAGCTATACCGACTACCGGAGCTTCTACGAGCAGTACTTC.

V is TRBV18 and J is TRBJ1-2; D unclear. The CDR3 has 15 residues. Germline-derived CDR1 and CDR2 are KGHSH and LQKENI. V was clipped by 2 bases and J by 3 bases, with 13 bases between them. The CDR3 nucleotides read TGTGCCAGCTCACCAAATGGTTACGGGGACTATGGCTACACCTTC. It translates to CASSPNGYGDYGYTF.

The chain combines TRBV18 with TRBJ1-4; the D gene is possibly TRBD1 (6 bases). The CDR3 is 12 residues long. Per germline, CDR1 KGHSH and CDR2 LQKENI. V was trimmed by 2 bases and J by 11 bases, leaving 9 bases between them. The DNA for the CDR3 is TGTGCCAGCTCACCAAAGGGGGAGAAACTGTTTTTT. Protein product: CASSPKGEKLFF.

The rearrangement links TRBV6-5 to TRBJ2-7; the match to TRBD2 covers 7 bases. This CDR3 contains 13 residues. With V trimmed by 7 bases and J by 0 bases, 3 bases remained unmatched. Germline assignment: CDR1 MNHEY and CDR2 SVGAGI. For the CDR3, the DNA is TGTGCCAGCACGGAGCGGGGCTCCTACGAGCAGTACTTC. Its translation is CASTERGSYEQYF.

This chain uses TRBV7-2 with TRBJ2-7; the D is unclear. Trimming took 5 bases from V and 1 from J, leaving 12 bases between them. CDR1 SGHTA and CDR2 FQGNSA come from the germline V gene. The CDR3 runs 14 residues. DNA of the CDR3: TGTGCCAGCAGCCGCTCCTCGGGTTCCTACGAGCAGTACTTC. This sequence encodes CASSRSSGSYEQYF.

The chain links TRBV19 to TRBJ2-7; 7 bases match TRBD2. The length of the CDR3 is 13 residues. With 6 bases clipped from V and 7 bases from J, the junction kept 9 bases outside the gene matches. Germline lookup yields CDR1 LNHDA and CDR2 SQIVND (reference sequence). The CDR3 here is CASRTSTSGEQYF. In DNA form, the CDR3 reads TGTGCCAGTAGGACTAGCACCTCGGGGGAGCAGTACTTC.

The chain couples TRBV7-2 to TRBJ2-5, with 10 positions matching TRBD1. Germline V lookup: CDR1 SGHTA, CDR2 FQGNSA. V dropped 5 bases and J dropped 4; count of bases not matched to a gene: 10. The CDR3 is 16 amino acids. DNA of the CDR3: TGTGCCAGCAGCCCATACCCGCGGGACAGGGGAGAGACCCAGTACTTC. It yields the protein CASSPYPRDRGETQYF.

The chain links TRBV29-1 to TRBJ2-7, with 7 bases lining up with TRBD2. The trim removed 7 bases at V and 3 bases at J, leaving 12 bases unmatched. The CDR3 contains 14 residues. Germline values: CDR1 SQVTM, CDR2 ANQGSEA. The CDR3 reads CSASGDGGNYEQYF. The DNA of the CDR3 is TGCAGCGCCAGCGGGGACGGAGGAAACTACGAGCAGTACTTC.

The CDR3 DNA is TGTGCCAGCAGCCCCCACTATCTAGCGGGGTTCGAGCAGTACTTC. Protein sequence: CASSPHYLAGFEQYF. The genes are TRBV7-2 and TRBJ2-7; 9 nucleotides match TRBD2. V gave up 5 bases and J gave up 6 bases; unmatched junction bases: 11. The CDR3 runs 15 residues. Germline values: CDR1 SGHTA, CDR2 FQGNSA.

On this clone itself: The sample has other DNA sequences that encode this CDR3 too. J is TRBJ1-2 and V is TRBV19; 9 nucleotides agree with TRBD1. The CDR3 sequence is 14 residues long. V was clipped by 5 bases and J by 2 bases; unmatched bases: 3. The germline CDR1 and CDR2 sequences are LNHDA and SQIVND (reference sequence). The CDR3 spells CASSSGQGNYGYTF. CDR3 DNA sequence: TGTGCCAGTAGTTCCGGACAGGGGAACTATGGCTACACCTTC.

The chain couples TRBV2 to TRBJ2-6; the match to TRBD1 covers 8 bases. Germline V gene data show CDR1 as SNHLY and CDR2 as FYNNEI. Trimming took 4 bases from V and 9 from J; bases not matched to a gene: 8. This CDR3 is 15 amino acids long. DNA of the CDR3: TGTGCCAGCAGTGGACAGGGGATTTCAGTCAACGTCCTGACTTTC. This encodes CASSGQGISVNVLTF.

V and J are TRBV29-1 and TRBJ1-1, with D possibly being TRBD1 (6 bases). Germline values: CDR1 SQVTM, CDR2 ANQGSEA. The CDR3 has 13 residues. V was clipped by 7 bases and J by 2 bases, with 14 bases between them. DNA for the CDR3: TGCAGCGGGAAAGGACAGCTCAACACTGAAGCTTTCTTT. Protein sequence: CSGKGQLNTEAFF.

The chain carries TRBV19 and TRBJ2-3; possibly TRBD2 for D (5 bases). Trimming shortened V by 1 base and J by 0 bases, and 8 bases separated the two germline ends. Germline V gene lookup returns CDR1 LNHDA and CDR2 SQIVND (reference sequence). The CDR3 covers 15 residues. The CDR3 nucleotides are TGTGCCAGTAGTATAGGGAGGTCGAGCACAGATACGCAGTATTTT. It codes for CASSIGRSSTDTQYF.

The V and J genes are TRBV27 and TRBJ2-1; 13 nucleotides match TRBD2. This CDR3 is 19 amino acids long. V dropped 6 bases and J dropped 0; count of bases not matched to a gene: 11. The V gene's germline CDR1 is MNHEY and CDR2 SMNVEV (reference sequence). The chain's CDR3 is CASRTTGLAGIPSYNEQFF. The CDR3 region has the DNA TGTGCCAGCAGAACGACGGGACTAGCGGGAATCCCCTCCTACAATGAGCAGTTCTTC.

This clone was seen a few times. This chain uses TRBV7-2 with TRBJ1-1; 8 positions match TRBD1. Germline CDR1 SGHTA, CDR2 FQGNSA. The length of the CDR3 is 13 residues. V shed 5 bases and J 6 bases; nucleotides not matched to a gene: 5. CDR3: CASSPGQGSEAFF. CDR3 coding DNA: TGTGCCAGCAGCCCAGGACAGGGATCTGAAGCTTTCTTT.

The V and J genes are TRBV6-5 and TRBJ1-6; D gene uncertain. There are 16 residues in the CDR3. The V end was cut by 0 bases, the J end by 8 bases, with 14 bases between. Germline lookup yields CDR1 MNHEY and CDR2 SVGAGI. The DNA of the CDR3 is TGTGCCAGCAGTTACTCGACGGGGAATCAGGATTCACCCCTCCACTTT. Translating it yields CASSYSTGNQDSPLHF.

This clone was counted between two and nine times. CDR3 amino acids: CASSLGTSDYYEQYF. CDR3 in DNA: TGCGCCAGCAGCTTAGGGACTAGCGACTACTACGAGCAGTACTTC. This sequence joins TRBV5-1 and TRBJ2-7, with 10 bases matching TRBD2. This CDR3 spans 15 amino acids. The ends lost 2 bases at V and 3 bases at J; junction bases unmatched: 5. Germline lookup yields CDR1 SGHRS and CDR2 YFSETQ.

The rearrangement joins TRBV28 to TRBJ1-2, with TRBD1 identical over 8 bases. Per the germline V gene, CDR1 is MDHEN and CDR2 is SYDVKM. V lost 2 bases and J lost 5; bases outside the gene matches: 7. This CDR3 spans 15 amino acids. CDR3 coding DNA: TGTGCCAGCAGTTTACAGGGACAGGCAATATATGGCTACACCTTC. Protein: CASSLQGQAIYGYTF.

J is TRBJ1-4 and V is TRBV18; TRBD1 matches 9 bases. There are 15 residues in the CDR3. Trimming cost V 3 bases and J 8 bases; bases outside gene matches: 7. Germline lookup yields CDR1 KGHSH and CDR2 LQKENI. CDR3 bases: TGTGCCAGCTCACCGGAGAGGACAGGGGTCGAAAAACTGTTTTTT. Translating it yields CASSPERTGVEKLFF.

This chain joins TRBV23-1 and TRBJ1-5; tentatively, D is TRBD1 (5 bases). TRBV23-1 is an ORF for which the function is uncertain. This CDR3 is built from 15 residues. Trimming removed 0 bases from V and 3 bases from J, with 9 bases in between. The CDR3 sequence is CASSQSAQDNQPQHF. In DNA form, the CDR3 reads TGCGCCAGCAGTCAATCTGCACAGGACAATCAGCCCCAGCATTTT.

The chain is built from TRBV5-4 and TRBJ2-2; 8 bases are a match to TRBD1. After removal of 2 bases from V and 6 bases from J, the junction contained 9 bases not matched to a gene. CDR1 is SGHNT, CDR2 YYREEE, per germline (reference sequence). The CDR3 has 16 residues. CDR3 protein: CASSLLRTGWAGELFF. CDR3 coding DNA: TGTGCCAGCAGCTTACTACGGACAGGGTGGGCCGGGGAGCTGTTTTTT. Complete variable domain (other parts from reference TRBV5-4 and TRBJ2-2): ETGVTQSPTHLIKTRGQQVTLRCSSQSGHNTVSWYQQALGQGPQFIFQYYREEENGRGNFPPRFSGLQFPNYSSELNVNALELDDSALYLCASSLLRTGWAGELFFGEGSRLTVL.

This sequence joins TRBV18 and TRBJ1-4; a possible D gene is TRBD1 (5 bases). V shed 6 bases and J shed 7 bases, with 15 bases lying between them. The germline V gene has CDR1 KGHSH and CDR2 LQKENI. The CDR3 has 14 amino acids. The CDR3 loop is CASSRGAEGEKLFF. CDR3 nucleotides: TGTGCCAGCTCCAGAGGGGCGGAGGGTGAAAAACTGTTTTTT. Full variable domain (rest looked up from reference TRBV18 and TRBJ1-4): NAGVMQNPRHLVRRRGQEARLRCSPMKGHSHVYWYRQLPEEGLKFMVYLQKENIIDESGMPKERFSAEFPKEGPSILRIQQVVRGDSAAYFCASSRGAEGEKLFFGSGTQLSVL.

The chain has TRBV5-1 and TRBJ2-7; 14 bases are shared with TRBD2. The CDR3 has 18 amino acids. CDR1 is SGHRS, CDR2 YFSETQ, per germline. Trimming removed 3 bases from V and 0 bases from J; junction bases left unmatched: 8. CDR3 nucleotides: TGCGCCAGCAGCTCAAGTACCGGGACTAGCGGGAGCTCCTACGAGCAGTACTTC. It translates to CASSSSTGTSGSSYEQYF.

The CDR3 nucleotides read TGTGCCAGCAGCCCGGGAGGGTGGCCGGACGAGCAGTACTTC. This sequence encodes CASSPGGWPDEQYF. This sequence joins TRBV5-8 and TRBJ2-7, with 8 bases aligning to TRBD2. After removal of 4 bases from V and 5 bases from J, the junction contained 8 bases not matched to a gene. Germline CDR1 reads SGHTS; CDR2 reads YDEGEE. This CDR3 has 14 amino acids.

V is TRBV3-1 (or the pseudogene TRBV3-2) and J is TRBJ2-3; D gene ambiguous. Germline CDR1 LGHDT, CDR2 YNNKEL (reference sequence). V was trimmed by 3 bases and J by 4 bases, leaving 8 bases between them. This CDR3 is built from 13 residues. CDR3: CASSQSPSDTQYF. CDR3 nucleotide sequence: TGTGCCAGCAGCCAGTCCCCGTCAGATACGCAGTATTTT.

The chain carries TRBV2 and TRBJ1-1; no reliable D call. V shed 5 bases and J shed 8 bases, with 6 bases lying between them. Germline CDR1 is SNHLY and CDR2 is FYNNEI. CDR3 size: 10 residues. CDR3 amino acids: CASSYLEAFF. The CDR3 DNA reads TGTGCCAGCAGTTATCTCGAAGCTTTCTTT.

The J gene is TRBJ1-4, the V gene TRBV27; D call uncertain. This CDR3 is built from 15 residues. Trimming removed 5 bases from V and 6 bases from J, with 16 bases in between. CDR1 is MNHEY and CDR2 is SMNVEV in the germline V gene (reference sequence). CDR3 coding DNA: TGTGCCAGCAGTGACTTCCGGGGAGTTGATGAAAAACTGTTTTTT. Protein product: CASSDFRGVDEKLFF. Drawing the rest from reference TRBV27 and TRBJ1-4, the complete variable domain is EAQVTQNPRYLITVTGKKLTVTCSQNMNHEYMSWYRQDPGLGLRQIYYSMNVEVTDKGDVPEGYKVSRKEKRNFPLILESPSPNQTSLYFCASSDFRGVDEKLFFGSGTQLSVL.